These 7 T cell receptor beta chains came from one sample sequenced in a study of PD-1 blockade in classical Hodgkin lymphoma (dated by TCRdb to 2020 to 2022). The time point label of this sample denotes: cycle 4 day 1 (C4D1), after less than seven weeks of nivolumab. All trial patients had relapsed after autologous stem cell transplantation, with cohorts A, B and C differing in prior brentuximab vedotin exposure. The library was prepared using the immunoSEQ multiplex PCR assay. TCRdb took this table from immuneACCESS and kept in-frame rearrangements with V and J called. Such tables lack part of the clones; where checked against another copy, unresolved V genes explain under half of the gap, and the rest is unexplained. The sample data list roughly 60,000 clones, and about 90% of these were observed just once. 9% to 12% of the sample is held by the ten biggest clonotypes. This material consisted of peripheral blood mononuclear cells (PBMCs), taken before the fourth cycle of nivolumab. Receptors were obtained from a human donor with classical Hodgkin lymphoma.

The chain carries TRBV7-8 and TRBJ1-3, with D possibly TRBD1 on 6 matching bases. The CDR3 contains 14 residues. Looked up from germline, CDR1 is SGHVS and CDR2 is FQNEAQ. The V gene lost 5 bases and the J gene lost 4 bases, with 12 bases spanning the gap. This chain's CDR3 is CASSLPGGGNTIYF. CDR3 coding DNA: TGTGCCAGCAGCCTTCCCGGGGGCGGAAACACCATATATTTT.

The chain combines TRBV4-1 with TRBJ2-7; a possible D gene is TRBD2 (5 bases). CDR1 and CDR2 (germline): MGHRA, YSYEKL. The CDR3 covers 17 residues. The V end was cut by 0 bases, the J end by 2 bases, with 17 bases between. CDR3: CASSQDRRRWGAYEQYF. CDR3 DNA: TGCGCCAGCAGCCAAGATCGTCGTCGTTGGGGAGCCTACGAGCAGTACTTC.

This chain uses TRBV15 with TRBJ2-5; the D gene could be TRBD1 or TRBD2 (5 bases each). Germline loops: CDR1 LNHNV, CDR2 YYDKDF (reference sequence). V was shortened by 0 bases and J by 1 base, with 9 bases between the two germline ends. This CDR3 comprises 15 residues. CDR3: CATSRDVGAQETQYF. CDR3 nucleotide sequence: TGTGCCACCAGCAGAGATGTCGGGGCCCAAGAGACCCAGTACTTC.

This clone has a single count. This chain joins TRBV19 and TRBJ2-5, with unresolved D. CDR1 LNHDA and CDR2 SQIVND come from the germline V gene (reference sequence). The V end lost 4 bases, the J end lost 2 bases, and 8 bases lay between the germline ends. The CDR3 runs to 13 residues. The CDR3 reads CASSNQGQETQYF. Here the CDR3 DNA reads TGTGCCAGTAGTAACCAAGGACAAGAGACCCAGTACTTC.

This rearrangement joins TRBV4-2 to TRBJ2-2; maybe TRBD2 (6 bases). The ends were cut back, 1 base at V and 7 bases at J, with 13 bases in the middle. Looked up from germline, CDR1 is LGHNA and CDR2 is YNFKEQ. The CDR3 sequence is 15 residues long. The CDR3 bases are TGTGCCAGCAGCCAAGGGGGGACTTTGCACGGGGAGCTGTTTTTT. It codes for CASSQGGTLHGELFF.

The V call is TRBV6-6, the J call TRBJ1-1, with a tentative D call TRBD1 (5 bases). Per germline, CDR1 MNHNY and CDR2 SVGAGI (reference sequence). The CDR3 runs 14 residues. V lost 2 bases and J lost 0, with 7 bases in between. For the CDR3, the DNA is TGTGCCAGCAGTTACGACAGCTTGAACACTGAAGCTTTCTTT. Translated: CASSYDSLNTEAFF.

The chain uses TRBV30 and TRBJ2-5; D may be TRBD1 (6 bases). V shed 1 base and J shed 1 base, with 13 bases lying between them. The CDR3 length is 15 residues. Germline loops: CDR1 GTSNPN, CDR2 SVGIG (reference sequence). DNA of the CDR3: TGTGCCTGGAGTGGACAGGCCACCTTCCAAGAGACCCAGTACTTC. This codes for CAWSGQATFQETQYF.